Presented here are 2 T cell receptor beta chains from one specimen sequenced in a study of blood T cell repertoires in COVID-19. Assay: immunoSEQ multiplex PCR; the TCRdb copy retains only in-frame clones and omits some. The sample records fewer than 250,000 clones, around 84% being singletons. Input material: peripheral blood. Every receptor here comes from a woman of 80 years or more with COVID-19, enrolled during active disease.

The chain carries TRBV3-1 (or the pseudogene TRBV3-2) and TRBJ1-3; the D gene is possibly TRBD1 (6 bases). The CDR3 spans 15 residues. CDR1 and CDR2 from the germline V gene are LGHDT and YNNKEL (reference sequence). Trimming took off 6 bases at V and 6 bases at J, with 18 bases between the two ends. The CDR3 region has the DNA TGTGCCAGCAGTACGACCGGGACAATGGAAAACACCATATATTTT. It is translated as CASSTTGTMENTIYF.

V is TRBV3-1 (or the pseudogene TRBV3-2) and J is TRBJ1-2; tentatively, D is TRBD1 (6 bases). The CDR3 is 17 residues long. The V end was cut by 6 bases, the J end by 2 bases, with 22 bases between. From germline, CDR1 is LGHDT and CDR2 YNNKEL (reference sequence). CDR3 coding DNA: TGTGCCAGCAGTCGAATACAGGGAGTTCTTGCGAACTATGGCTACACCTTC. Protein sequence: CASSRIQGVLANYGYTF.